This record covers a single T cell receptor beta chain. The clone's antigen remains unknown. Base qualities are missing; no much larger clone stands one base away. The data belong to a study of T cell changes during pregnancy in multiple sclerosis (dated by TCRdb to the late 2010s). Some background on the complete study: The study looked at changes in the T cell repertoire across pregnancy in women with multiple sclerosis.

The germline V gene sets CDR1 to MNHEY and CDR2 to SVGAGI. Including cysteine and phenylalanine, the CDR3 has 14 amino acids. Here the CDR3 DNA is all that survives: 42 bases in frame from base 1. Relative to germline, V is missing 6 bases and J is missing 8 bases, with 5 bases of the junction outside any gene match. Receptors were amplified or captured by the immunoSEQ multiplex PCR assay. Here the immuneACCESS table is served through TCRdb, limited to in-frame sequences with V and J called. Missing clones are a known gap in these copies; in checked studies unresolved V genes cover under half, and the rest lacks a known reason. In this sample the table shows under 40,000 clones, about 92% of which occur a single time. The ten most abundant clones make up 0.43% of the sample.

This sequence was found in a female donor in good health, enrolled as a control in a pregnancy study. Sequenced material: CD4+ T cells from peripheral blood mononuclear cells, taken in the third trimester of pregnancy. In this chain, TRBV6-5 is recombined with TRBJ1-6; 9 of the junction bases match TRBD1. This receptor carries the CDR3 CASRLDRGDSPLHF. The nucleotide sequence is TGTGCCAGCAGACTGGACAGGGGTGATTCACCCCTCCACTTT.